Below, one TCR beta chain is given with its context. Its antigen is unknown. TCRdb re-derived calls from the PCR reads in MiXCR, one entry per CDR3 protein. Of around 11,000 distinct CDR3 sequences in the sample, almost 65% were seen once. Trimming removed 4 bases from V and 5 bases from J; junction bases left unmatched: 7. The CDR3 length is 14 residues. Germline lookup yields CDR1 MNHNS and CDR2 SASEGT. This sample is part of a study of esophageal squamous cell carcinoma under preoperative chemotherapy. Study details: Samples included peripheral blood T cells as well as tumor-infiltrating lymphocytes.

Study-wide findings and caveats: Post-treatment tumor-infiltrating lymphocytes appeared partly derived from peripheral T cells migrating into the tumor.

Described time point: after preoperative PTX-NDP chemotherapy. Preoperative chemotherapy with paclitaxel-nedaplatin was given to patients before surgery. The chain couples TRBV6-1 to TRBJ2-5; 7 nucleotides match TRBD2. The origin of this receptor is a human donor with esophageal squamous cell carcinoma. The donor label of this sample is uncertain. Sampling was carried out from a patient given preoperative chemotherapy. CDR3: CASSGGLVRETQYF. The CDR3 region has the DNA TGTGCCAGCAGTGGAGGACTAGTCAGGGAGACCCAGTACTTC.